This T cell receptor (beta chain) was found in a study of T cell repertoires in cytomegalovirus infection (dated by TCRdb to the late 2010s). About the full investigation: Peptide stimulations targeted recently identified HLA-C-restricted CMV epitopes, whose presentation resists viral immunomodulation, together with well-studied HLA-B-restricted epitopes. The HLA type of each donor mattered for the analysis, because public TCR beta signatures pointed to carriage of CMV infection along with the matching HLA type.

As to this clonotype: There is no known antigen for this receptor. Per-nucleotide qualities are absent, and no much larger clonotype sits a single base away.

V is reduced by 6 bases and J by 0 bases, leaving a spacing of 11 bases between them. From the cysteine up to the phenylalanine, the CDR3 has a length of 13 residues. Of all the DNA, just the CDR3 is kept, 39 bases in frame from base 1. Reading the germline V gene (reference sequence) gives CDR1 DFQATT and CDR2 SNEGSKA. General conclusions and limits of the study: In both this cohort and an independent roughly 350-donor cohort, the cumulative frequency of public TCR beta family members distinguished carriers of CMV infection plus the relevant HLA type. The ex vivo response was dominated by HLA-C-restricted CMV-specific TCR beta clonotypes, which also provided the single most frequent clonotype in two of eight donors.

The intended sense of this specimen's treatment or condition label: in vitro stimulation with specific CMV peptide epitopes to enrich CMV-specific T cells. Sequenced on an Illumina HiSeq 1500. Starting from the raw public reads, TCRdb applied fastp trimming at Q25, assembled clones with MiXCR and retained in-frame beta chains. Rows merge per CDR3 protein into single entries with the most common DNA and genes. The table for this sample lists about 830,000 distinct CDR3 sequences; roughly 33% of them were counted only once. The ten largest clones capture roughly an eighth of the sample. The sequences come from cultured CD8+ T cells from PBMCs, collected from culture after CMV antigen stimulation. The sequence came from a human donor in good health (CMV status not recorded). Some clones in this sample may be carry-over from other donors' samples. This sequence uses TRBV20-1 and TRBJ1-1, with no D gene named confidently. The sequenced DNA is TGCAGTGCCACCCAGTTGATGAACACTGAAGCTTTCTTT. Protein translation: CSATQLMNTEAFF.